This section outlines one T cell receptor beta chain sequence together with its context. What this receptor recognizes is not known. No base qualities exist here, and no much larger clone lies one base off it. Receptor libraries were prepared by RACE. This sample was sequenced with a NextSeq 500. Library preparation attached unique molecular identifiers to individual cDNA molecules for quantitative, reproducible TCR counting. Both TCR alpha and TCR beta chains were sequenced from each blood RNA sample. The original methods were these. The median number of TCRs per sample was 85,000 to 100,000, ranging from roughly 23,224 to 690,600. The Decombinator software suite was used to annotate the V, J and CDR3 of the TCR reads. For PS versus PT1 abundance plots, all samples were subsampled to the same number of TCRs (28,000). TCRs were defined as expanded if absent before sensitization and observed at least eight times at the 2-week time point. TCRdb handled the public reads itself, with Q25 trimming in fastp and clone calling in MiXCR, and kept productive beta chains. Each record represents a unique CDR3 protein, reported with the most common genes and DNA among its rows. The V and J calls were determined by TCRdb, not by the authors. The sample table lists about 350,000 distinct CDR3 sequences, around 5% of them with a count of one. About 8.2% of the sample lies in the top ten.

This sample was included in a study of human T cells and chemical hapten exposure (dated by TCRdb to 2020 to 2023). A note on the overall study: For sensitization, 2% DPC in acetone was applied to a 2 cm by 2 cm area of upper inner arm skin. Weekly therapeutic DPC doses were additionally applied to the scalp of patients throughout the roughly 23-week study period. Patch tests used Finn chambers with 0.01% DPC on the upper back, scored after 6 days by International Contact Dermatitis Research Group standards. Most of the patients in the cohort were female, and the cohort covered alopecia areata with under or over 50% scalp involvement, alopecia totalis and alopecia universalis. Libraries were combined into a pool for sequencing, and differences in TCR yield between samples came mainly from small differences in library volumes within the pool. The study tracked peripheral blood TCR repertoire changes in vivo during primary and secondary sensitization to the hapten diphenylcyclopropenone (DPC) in alopecia patients. Blood samples were taken from patients before sensitization (week 0) and at 2, 6 and about 24 weeks after DPC sensitization. Twenty-nine alopecia patients gave blood for TCR sequencing at one to four time points (pre-sensitization, 2, 6 and 24 weeks). Results the study describes overall, beyond this receptor: After repeated subsampling, the strength of the expansion versus patch-test correlation and the threshold at which it became significant changed. A positive correlation was found between the number of PT1 expanded TCRs and patch test score, with significance reached at thresholds 8, 16 and 32 but not 4. DPC sensitization did not change the number of TCRs with a frequency above 1 in 1000, and there was no evidence of changes in global repertoire structure. Because every patient had alopecia, a presumed autoimmune disease, the patients' immune response might differ from that of healthy individuals. Significantly more large CDR3 similarity clusters were formed by expanded TCRs than by pre-sensitization or healthy control sets, consistent with antigen-driven responses.

V sheds 7 bases and J sheds 5 bases, leaving 23 bases between their ends. Counted from cysteine to phenylalanine, this CDR3 has 16 amino acids. Only the CDR3 part of the read is kept: 48 bases, read in frame from the first base. Looking up the germline V gene (reference sequence) yields CDR1 MNHNY and CDR2 SVGAGI. The time point label of this sample denotes: pre-sensitization, week 0. In light of the paper, this sample's treatment or condition label describes: therapeutic diphenylcyclopropenone sensitization with weekly scalp DPC. Blood at each patch-test visit was drawn before the patch test was applied. To be eligible, patients had to be aged 18 to 70, diagnosed with alopecia and judged suitable for DPC therapy, while pregnant patients were excluded. Total RNA was extracted from unfractionated whole blood that had been collected in Tempus Blood RNA tubes.

The TCR sequence derives from a woman younger than 35 with alopecia areata. Some clones in this sample may be carry-over from other donors' samples. The receptor chain draws on TRBV6-6 and TRBJ1-1; too little of a D gene remains to name it. The specimen was whole blood, collected in connection with sensitization to the hapten diphenylcyclopropenone (DPC). The CDR3 corresponds to CASKFVRVGRTTEAFF. The sequenced DNA: TGTGCCAGCAAGTTTGTTAGAGTCGGGCGAACAACTGAAGCTTTCTTT.